The clone carrying this T cell receptor beta chain was observed a single time. The data originate from a study of blood T cell repertoires in COVID-19. Whole-study context: The samples span acute and convalescent COVID-19 from the United States, Italy and Spain. Nucleic acid was either cDNA or gDNA, and it came from T cells, B-cell-depleted T cells, or PBMCs.

The CDR3 is 15 amino acids. Per the original data handling: Amplification from reference gene primers served as the basis for estimated nucleated cell counts. Sequenced by immunoSEQ multiplex PCR; TCRdb stores in-frame clones only, minus some. The V and J calls and clone size were taken over from that table, and D and trimming were inferred from the DNA. The sample carries about 150,000 clones, about 85% recorded once. The TCR was taken from a woman in her thirties or forties with active or convalescent COVID-19. Sequencing used peripheral blood. J is TRBJ2-3 and V is TRBV1; the table's D call TRBD2 went unverified against the DNA. TRBV1 is a listed pseudogene. CDR3 region: CTRSGTSGLTDTQYF. Here the CDR3 DNA reads TGCACCAGGTCCGGGACTAGCGGCCTCACAGATACGCAGTATTTT.